This T cell receptor beta chain appears in the sequencing data of a study of blood T cell repertoires in COVID-19. Study in general: Acute and convalescent COVID-19 specimens originated in the United States, Italy and Spain. Sources were T cells, B-cell-depleted T cells, or PBMCs; the material itself was cDNA or gDNA.

The table came from immunoSEQ multiplex PCR; TCRdb's copy has only in-frame clones and leaves some out. The sample holds over 150,000 clones, roughly 87% seen once. The CDR3 sequence is 14 residues long. Germline V gives CDR1 SQVTM, CDR2 ANQGSEA. The V and J ends lost 5 bases and 6 bases, in that order; junction bases with no gene match: 6. V usage is TRBV29-1 and J usage is TRBJ2-1; 11 bases line up with TRBD1. Sequencing was done on a sample of peripheral blood. The receptor was isolated from a woman aged 60-70 years who had recovered from COVID-19. Here the CDR3 DNA reads TGCAGCGTTTGGTCGGGGACAGGGGGCAATGAGCAGTTCTTC. It specifies CSVWSGTGGNEQFF.